This is a list of T cell receptor beta chains from one sample in a study of shared clonotypes between healthy human individuals. The protocol was immunoSEQ multiplex PCR, while the TCRdb copy is restricted to in-frame clones and leaves out a portion. Of roughly 650,000 clones listed, around 97% are singletons. The sequenced sample consisted of naive CD4+ T cells sorted from blood. The receptors here all came from a woman in her 30s in good health. CDR3s include the opening cysteine and the closing phenylalanine or tryptophan. A D gene is named only where the DNA matches it firmly. Size tells how often a clone was seen (once, few, many) or the class of an expanded clone, and some rows leave it out.

clone size,J gene,D gene,CDR3 length,V gene,CDR3 protein,CDR3 DNA
once,TRBJ1-5,.,17,TRBV28,CASSLYTYRVGNQPQHF,TGTGCCAGCAGTTTGTACACCTACAGGGTAGGGAATCAGCCCCAGCATTTT
.,TRBJ1-5,TRBD1,15,TRBV6-5,CASSSDRGLSQPQHF,TGTGCCAGCAGTTCCGACAGGGGGCTTTCTCAGCCCCAGCATTTT
.,TRBJ1-2,.,13,TRBV18,CASSQSTVYGYTF,TGTGCCAGCTCACAGTCGACAGTCTATGGCTACACCTTC
once,TRBJ2-7,TRBD2,13,TRBV18,CASSPGTNYEQYF,TGTGCCAGCTCTCCCGGGACTAACTACGAGCAGTACTTC
.,TRBJ2-3,.,14,TRBV5-3,CARSLRGNTDTQYF,TGTGCCAGAAGCTTGCGGGGAAACACAGATACGCAGTATTTT
.,TRBJ2-1,.,13,TRBV29-1,CSVRDPPYNEQFF,TGCAGCGTCCGGGACCCACCCTACAATGAGCAGTTCTTC
.,TRBJ1-3,.,16,TRBV7-9,CASSLVPASSGNTIYF,TGTGCCAGCAGCTTAGTTCCAGCCAGCTCTGGAAACACCATATATTTT
.,TRBJ1-2,.,11,TRBV28,CASSPTGAGTF,TGTGCCAGCAGTCCAACAGGCGCTGGAACCTTC
once,TRBJ2-6,.,16,TRBV7-9,CASSWTDLSGANVLTF,TGTGCCAGCAGCTGGACGGACCTTTCTGGGGCCAACGTCCTGACTTTC
.,TRBJ2-7,TRBD1,14,TRBV5-1,CASRTGTASYEQYF,TGCGCCAGCAGGACCGGGACAGCCTCCTACGAGCAGTACTTC
.,TRBJ1-1,.,14,TRBV11-2,CASTPTGRNTEAFF,TGTGCCAGCACCCCCACGGGTCGGAACACTGAAGCTTTCTTT
.,TRBJ2-2,.,13,TRBV18,CASSPADTGELFF,TGTGCCAGCTCACCTGCGGACACCGGGGAGCTGTTTTTT
.,TRBJ1-1,.,15,TRBV28,CASSLGGRSHAEAFF,TGTGCCAGCAGTTTAGGGGGCCGGTCTCACGCTGAAGCTTTCTTT
.,TRBJ1-1,.,15,TRBV13,CASSANGPWGTEAFF,TGTGCCAGCAGCGCCAATGGGCCCTGGGGCACTGAAGCTTTCTTT
.,TRBJ2-7,TRBD1,14,TRBV5-1,CASSFGQGFYEQYF,TGCGCCAGCAGCTTTGGACAGGGCTTCTACGAGCAGTACTTC
.,TRBJ2-1,TRBD2,15,TRBV6-5,CASSRLAGGGNEQFF,TGTGCCAGCAGCCGACTAGCGGGAGGCGGGAATGAGCAGTTCTTC
.,TRBJ1-6,.,15,TRBV27,CASSLIMSKSSPLHF,TGTGCCAGCAGTTTAATCATGTCTAAGTCCTCACCCCTCCACTTT
.,TRBJ1-2,.,13,TRBV7-9,CASSASTGYGYTF,TGTGCCAGCAGCGCATCGACAGGTTATGGCTACACCTTC
.,TRBJ1-2,TRBD1,15,TRBV28,CASSLSPGQAYGYTF,TGTGCCAGCAGTTTGAGCCCCGGACAGGCCTATGGCTACACCTTC
.,TRBJ2-7,TRBD2,15,TRBV9,CASSVGGLDLSEQYF,TGTGCCAGCAGCGTAGGGGGACTAGATCTCTCCGAGCAGTACTTC
.,TRBJ2-1,.,16,TRBV2,CATREGAWTARNEQFF,TGTGCCACCCGGGAGGGGGCCTGGACGGCGAGGAATGAGCAGTTCTTC
.,TRBJ1-1,TRBD1,15,TRBV11-2,CASSDKTGGRTEAFF,TGTGCCAGCAGCGATAAGACAGGGGGACGCACTGAAGCTTTCTTT
.,TRBJ2-1,.,13,TRBV14,CASSQGFYNEQFF,TGTGCCAGCAGCCAGGGATTTTACAATGAGCAGTTCTTC
.,TRBJ2-7,.,15,TRBV11-2,CASSPNPVRVNEQYF,TGTGCCAGCAGCCCAAACCCGGTGAGGGTGAACGAGCAGTACTTC
.,TRBJ2-7,TRBD2,15,TRBV28,CASSSSSGSSYEQYF,TGTGCCAGCAGTTCCTCTAGCGGGAGCTCCTACGAGCAGTACTTC
.,TRBJ2-3,.,11,TRBV15,CATSSVALQYF,TGTGCCACCAGCAGTGTCGCTCTACAGTATTTT
.,TRBJ2-7,TRBD1,16,TRBV5-1,CASSDGTDPYSYEQYF,TGCGCCAGCAGTGATGGGACAGACCCTTACTCCTACGAGCAGTACTTC
.,TRBJ2-5,TRBD1,15,TRBV2,CASSADQGVQETQYF,TGTGCCAGCAGTGCTGATCAGGGGGTGCAAGAGACCCAGTACTTC
.,TRBJ1-1,.,16,TRBV4-3,CASSQVPGGATGEAFF,TGCGCCAGCAGCCAAGTCCCAGGAGGGGCCACCGGTGAAGCTTTCTTT
.,TRBJ2-7,.,13,TRBV2,CASSEPGTYEQYF,TGTGCCAGCAGTGAACCGGGGACCTACGAGCAGTACTTC
.,TRBJ1-3,TRBD1,17,TRBV7-6,CASSSGTARSSGNTIYF,TGTGCCAGCAGCTCCGGGACAGCCCGAAGCTCTGGAAACACCATATATTTT
.,TRBJ2-1,.,14,TRBV7-2,CASSSGVNYNEQFF,TGTGCCAGCAGCTCAGGGGTTAACTACAATGAGCAGTTCTTC
.,TRBJ1-4,TRBD1,14,TRBV5-1,CASSPTGVNEKLFF,TGCGCCAGCAGCCCGACAGGGGTTAATGAAAAACTGTTTTTT
.,TRBJ2-3,.,11,TRBV5-1,CASSFEDTQYF,TGCGCCAGCAGCTTTGAAGATACGCAGTATTTT
.,TRBJ2-3,TRBD2,14,TRBV11-2,CASSFLRETDTQYF,TGTGCCAGCAGCTTCTTGCGGGAGACAGATACGCAGTATTTT
.,TRBJ2-5,TRBD2,16,TRBV5-8,CASSLGLAGDQETQYF,TGTGCCAGCAGCTTGGGACTAGCGGGGGACCAAGAGACCCAGTACTTC
.,TRBJ2-1,TRBD2,17,TRBV5-1,CASMSSGGFSSYNEQFF,TGCGCCAGCATGAGTAGCGGGGGCTTTAGCTCCTACAATGAGCAGTTCTTC
few,TRBJ2-6,.,15,TRBV6-5,CASSYSSSGANVLTF,TGTGCCAGCAGTTACTCGAGCTCTGGGGCCAACGTCCTGACTTTC
.,TRBJ2-2,.,15,TRBV6-5,CASSNRAVNTGELFF,TGTGCCAGCAGCAACCGGGCAGTTAACACCGGGGAGCTGTTTTTT
.,TRBJ2-3,.,13,TRBV6-6,CASSHILTDTQYF,TGTGCCAGCAGCCACATTCTCACAGATACGCAGTATTTT
.,TRBJ1-1,.,11,TRBV28,CASTSAERMLF,TGTGCCAGCACCTCAGCAGAAAGGATGCTCTTT
once,TRBJ1-2,TRBD1,15,TRBV25-1,CASSEFGTGFYGYTF,TGTGCCAGCAGTGAATTTGGGACAGGGTTCTATGGCTACACCTTC
.,TRBJ2-5,.,14,TRBV11-2,CASSLGFLQETQYF,TGTGCCAGCAGCTTAGGTTTCCTACAAGAGACCCAGTACTTC
.,TRBJ2-7,TRBD1,15,TRBV28,CASSKPGTADYEQYF,TGTGCCAGCAGCAAACCCGGGACAGCAGACTACGAGCAGTACTTC
.,TRBJ1-1,.,10,TRBV28,CASIGNRAFF,TGTGCCAGCATAGGGAATCGGGCTTTCTTT
.,TRBJ1-2,.,14,TRBV5-4,CASSFEEGAYGYTF,TGTGCCAGCAGCTTCGAGGAGGGAGCCTATGGCTACACCTTC
.,TRBJ2-1,.,20,TRBV28,CASSVPRQGGKTGSYNEQFF,TGTGCCAGCAGCGTACCCCGACAGGGAGGGAAGACTGGCTCCTACAATGAGCAGTTCTTC
.,TRBJ2-7,TRBD2,14,TRBV14,CASSQVSGSPEQYF,TGTGCCAGCAGCCAAGTGAGCGGGAGTCCCGAGCAGTACTTC
.,TRBJ2-5,.,13,TRBV18,CASSPESGGTQYF,TGTGCCAGCTCACCAGAGAGTGGGGGGACCCAGTACTTC
.,TRBJ2-7,.,14,TRBV10-3,CAIKAARVADEQYF,TGTGCCATCAAAGCTGCAAGGGTTGCTGACGAGCAGTACTTC
.,TRBJ2-2,TRBD1,15,TRBV6-5,CASRADRGSTGELFF,TGTGCCAGCAGAGCCGACAGGGGAAGCACCGGGGAGCTGTTTTTT
.,TRBJ2-7,.,16,TRBV30,CAWSASLTVSSYEQYF,TGTGCCTGGAGTGCTTCACTTACTGTTAGCTCCTACGAGCAGTACTTC
.,TRBJ1-1,TRBD1,15,TRBV2,CASSEVGTENTEAFF,TGTGCCAGCAGTGAAGTGGGGACAGAGAACACTGAAGCTTTCTTT
.,TRBJ2-1,TRBD2,15,TRBV7-8,CASSSLAGGWNEQFF,TGTGCCAGCAGCTCCCTAGCGGGAGGTTGGAATGAGCAGTTCTTC
.,TRBJ1-1,TRBD1,15,TRBV5-1,CASSQLPGTDLEAFF,TGCGCCAGCAGCCAACTACCCGGGACAGACCTTGAAGCTTTCTTT
.,TRBJ2-4,.,13,TRBV14,CASSFGRPGIQYF,TGTGCCAGCAGTTTCGGCAGACCAGGCATTCAGTACTTC
.,TRBJ1-6,.,16,TRBV6-5,CASSYGKITPNSPLHF,TGTGCCAGCAGTTACGGCAAGATTACTCCGAATTCACCCCTCCACTTT
.,TRBJ1-6,.,12,TRBV21-1,CAGPLFGSPLHF,TGTGCCGGACCACTCTTCGGTTCACCCCTCCACTTT
.,TRBJ1-1,TRBD1,17,TRBV18,CASSPLTFRQGNTEAFF,TGTGCCAGCTCACCGTTAACATTCCGACAGGGGAACACTGAAGCTTTCTTT
.,TRBJ2-7,TRBD2,11,TRBV20-1,CSASSGYEQYF,TGCAGTGCTTCTAGCGGTTACGAGCAGTACTTC